The 14 T cell receptor beta chains listed next were all sequenced from one sample in a study of cytotoxic CD8 clonotypes in ibrutinib-treated CLL. The table came from immunoSEQ multiplex PCR; TCRdb's copy has only in-frame clones and leaves some out. The sample has 250,000 to 350,000 clones, roughly three quarters seen once. The sample was PBMCs, taken at disease progression, from a patient treated with ibrutinib. Source of these receptors: a human donor with chronic lymphocytic leukemia.

Regarding this clone: The junction shows a germline mismatch at one end, possibly a read error. The chain uses TRBV4-3 and TRBJ2-5; maybe TRBD2 (6 bases). The CDR3 totals 12 residues. Germline CDR1 and CDR2: LGHNA and YSLEER. The CDR3 loop reads CASSQEVGGLHF. As DNA, the CDR3 is TGCGCCAGCAGCCAAGAGGTGGGAGGCCTTCACTTC.

The chain links TRBV15 to TRBJ2-3; D gene uncertain. Germline lookup yields CDR1 LNHNV and CDR2 YYDKDF (reference sequence). The CDR3 consists of 16 residues. Trimming left V 0 bases short and J 1 base short, with 11 bases between. CDR3 in amino acids: CATSRDTTARTDTQYF. The CDR3 DNA follows: TGTGCCACCAGCAGAGATACGACGGCGCGCACAGATACGCAGTATTTT.

This rearrangement joins TRBV7-3 to TRBJ2-3, with TRBD1 as a possible D gene (6 bases). This CDR3 is built from 12 residues. The V end lost 5 bases, the J end lost 6 bases, and 9 bases lay between the germline ends. The germline CDR1 and CDR2 sequences are SGHTA and FQGTGA. The CDR3 nucleotides read TGTGCCAGCAGCCAAACAGGGGATACGCAGTATTTT. Its protein product is CASSQTGDTQYF.

The chain has TRBV18 and TRBJ2-7; D may be TRBD1 (5 bases). Trimming took off 0 bases at V and 4 bases at J, with 10 bases between the two ends. Per germline, CDR1 KGHSH and CDR2 LQKENI. The CDR3 extends over 14 amino acids. In nucleotides, the CDR3 is TGTGCCAGCTCACCACCCGGTAGGGGATACGAGCAGTACTTC. Protein product: CASSPPGRGYEQYF.

The chain combines TRBV19 with TRBJ1-5, with TRBD1 matching over 7 bases. Germline loops: CDR1 LNHDA, CDR2 SQIVND (reference sequence). V lost 7 bases, J lost 6 bases, and 6 bases stayed unmatched. The CDR3 has 13 amino acids. CDR3 region: CASTLGGGQPQHF. CDR3 nucleotides: TGTGCCAGTACCCTAGGGGGCGGTCAGCCCCAGCATTTT.

This chain connects TRBV5-1 to TRBJ1-6; no clear D. V was trimmed by 0 bases and J by 11 bases, leaving 18 bases between them. This CDR3 comprises 16 residues. Germline V gene data show CDR1 as SGHRS and CDR2 as YFSETQ. DNA for the CDR3: TGCGCCAGCAGCTTGGTAGCCGTTTCGGCGGGCACACCCCTCCACTTT. The encoded protein is CASSLVAVSAGTPLHF. The variable domain in full, with the rest retrieved from reference TRBV5-1 and TRBJ1-6, is KAGVTQTPRYLIKTRGQQVTLSCSPISGHRSVSWYQQTPGQGLQFLFEYFSETQRNKGNFPGRFSGRQFSNSRSEMNVSTLELGDSALYLCASSLVAVSAGTPLHFGNGTRLTVT.

This clone was detected once. The chain employs TRBV5-4 and TRBJ2-6, with no clear D. The CDR3 sequence is 16 residues long. Germline CDR1 and CDR2: SGHNT and YYREEE (reference sequence). V lost 0 bases and J lost 2, with 9 bases in between. The DNA of the CDR3 is TGTGCCAGCAGCTTGGCCAGGAGAACTGGGGCCAACGTCCTGACTTTC. The encoded protein is CASSLARRTGANVLTF.

The rearrangement links TRBV6-5 to TRBJ2-1; 10 nucleotides line up with TRBD2. The CDR3 covers 15 residues. Looked up from germline, CDR1 is MNHEY and CDR2 is SVGAGI. Germline trimming cut 6 bases from V and 5 bases from J; bases unmatched to any gene: 7. Written as DNA, the CDR3 is TGTGCCAGCAGGACAAGCGGGAGGGCTAACAATGAGCAGTTCTTC. Translating gives CASRTSGRANNEQFF.

V gene TRBV11-3 combines with J gene TRBJ1-6, with TRBD1 matching 10 bases. The CDR3 runs to 14 residues. Germline V gene data show CDR1 as SGHNT and CDR2 as YENEEA. The junction had 2 bases not matched to a gene; V was cut back by 4 bases and J by 8 bases. Written as DNA, the CDR3 is TGTGCCAGCAGCTGGACAGGGGGGGATTCACCCCTCCACTTT. Its protein is CASSWTGGDSPLHF.

CDR3 region: CASSLGFSAGQPQQYF. The CDR3 nucleotides read TGTGCCAGCAGCTTGGGATTTTCGGCCGGACAGCCGCAGCAGTACTTC. This chain links TRBV5-4 with TRBJ2-7; TRBD1 is a possible D gene (6 bases). The germline V gene encodes CDR1 SGHNT and CDR2 YYREEE (reference sequence). V gave up 0 bases and J gave up 8 bases, with 21 bases separating them. The CDR3 spans 16 residues.

There are a few counts of this clone. This chain uses TRBV6-5 with TRBJ1-2; tentatively, D is TRBD1 (5 bases). The CDR3 totals 13 residues. CDR1 is MNHEY and CDR2 is SVGAGI in the germline V gene. Trimming pared 5 bases from V and 0 bases from J, leaving 7 bases between. In DNA form, the CDR3 reads TGTGCCAGCAGTCGACAGCCTAACTATGGCTACACCTTC. It specifies CASSRQPNYGYTF.

This rearrangement joins TRBV5-1 to TRBJ1-2; maybe TRBD1 (6 bases). From germline, CDR1 is SGHRS and CDR2 YFSETQ. The CDR3 loop spans 13 amino acids. Trimming cost V 4 bases and J 2 bases, with 9 bases left between them. The CDR3 DNA follows: TGCGCCAGCAGCCCCCAGGGGAACTATGGCTACACCTTC. Translation gives CASSPQGNYGYTF.

This chain links TRBV7-2 with TRBJ2-2, with D hard to call. The germline V and J ends were trimmed by 1 base and 3 bases, with 12 bases remaining between them. Germline CDR1 is SGHTA and CDR2 is FQGNSA. CDR3 length: 16 residues. CDR3 region: CASSLGVAGYTGELFF. The CDR3 DNA is TGTGCCAGCAGCTTAGGAGTTGCCGGATACACCGGGGAGCTGTTTTTT.

The chain recombines TRBV23-1 with TRBJ1-5; the D gene is possibly TRBD1 (6 bases). TRBV23-1 is placed among ORFs of uncertain function. This CDR3 has 18 residues. V gave up 7 bases and J gave up 0 bases, with 22 bases separating them. The CDR3 sequence: CASNPRGVRENSNQPQHF. The CDR3 DNA follows: TGCGCCAGCAACCCAAGGGGGGTACGGGAGAATAGCAATCAGCCCCAGCATTTT.